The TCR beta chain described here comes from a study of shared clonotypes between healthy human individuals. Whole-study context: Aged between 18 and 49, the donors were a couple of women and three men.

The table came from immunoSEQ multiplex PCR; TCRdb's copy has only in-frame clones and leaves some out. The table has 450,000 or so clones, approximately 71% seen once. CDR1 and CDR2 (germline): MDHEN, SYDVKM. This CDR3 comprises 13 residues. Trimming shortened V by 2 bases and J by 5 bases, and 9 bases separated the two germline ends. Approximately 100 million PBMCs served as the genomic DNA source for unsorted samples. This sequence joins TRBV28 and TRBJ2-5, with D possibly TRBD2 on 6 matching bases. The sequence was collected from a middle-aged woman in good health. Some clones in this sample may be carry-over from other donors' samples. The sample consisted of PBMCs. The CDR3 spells CASSLAGLETQYF. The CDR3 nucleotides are TGTGCCAGCAGTTTAGCGGGACTGGAGACCCAGTACTTC.